The present T cell receptor (beta chain) was sequenced within a study of shared clonotypes between healthy human individuals. Authors' methods: Filtering of immunoSEQ junctional sequences could not match full-length read filtering. Data came from immunoSEQ multiplex PCR; TCRdb stores just in-frame clones and leaves some out. Clonal size and the V and J genes are those of that table, whereas D and trimming came from the DNA. The table shows under 850,000 clones, with around 77% occurring only once. The donor cohort consisted entirely of Caucasian adults residing in Nashville, Tennessee. Germline CDR1 and CDR2: GTSNPN and SVGIG (reference sequence). Trimming left V 4 bases short and J 4 bases short, with 13 bases between. This CDR3 has 14 residues.

The chain uses TRBV30 and TRBJ2-2; maybe TRBD2 (5 bases). This clonotype originated in a woman in her twenties or thirties in good health. The specimen was memory CD4+ T cells sorted from blood. The subset here: CD45RA-negative fraction. CDR3 in amino acids: CAWMAGTSTGELFF. CDR3 bases: TGTGCCTGGATGGCGGGTACCTCCACCGGGGAGCTGTTTTTT.